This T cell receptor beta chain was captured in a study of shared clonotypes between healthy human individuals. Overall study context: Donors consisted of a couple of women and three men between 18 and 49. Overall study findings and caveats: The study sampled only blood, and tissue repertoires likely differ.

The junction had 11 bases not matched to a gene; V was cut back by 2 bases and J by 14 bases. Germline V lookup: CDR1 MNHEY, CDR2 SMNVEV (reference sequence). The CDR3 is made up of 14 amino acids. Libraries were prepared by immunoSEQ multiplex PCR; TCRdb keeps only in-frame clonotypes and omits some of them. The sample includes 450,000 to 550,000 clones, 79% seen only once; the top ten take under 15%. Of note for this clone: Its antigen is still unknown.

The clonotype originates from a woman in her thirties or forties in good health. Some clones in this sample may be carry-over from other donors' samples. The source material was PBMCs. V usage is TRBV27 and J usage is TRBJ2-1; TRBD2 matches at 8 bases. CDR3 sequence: CASSLSGSHRGEFF. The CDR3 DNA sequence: TGTGCCAGCAGTTTAAGCGGGAGTCATAGAGGCGAGTTCTTC.